This TCR beta chain was sequenced during a study of cytomegalovirus exposure and HLA in healthy donors. Study-level findings and limits: TCR beta sequences reportedly predicted most subjects' HLA-A and HLA-B alleles accurately. In a later analysis, several top co-occurrence clusters appeared linked to parvovirus B19, influenza, CMV and Epstein-Barr virus. The authors later linked a missense DCLRE1C variant to TCR beta V- and J-gene trimming.

The CDR3 is 14 amino acids. The ends were cut back, 2 bases at V and 0 bases at J, with 8 bases in the middle. From germline, CDR1 is SGDLS and CDR2 YYNGEE. In its sample, this clone was seen a few times. The antigen is undetermined. PCR amplification relied on 60 Vbeta primers (plus 13 Jbeta primers). Data came from immunoSEQ multiplex PCR; TCRdb stores just in-frame clones and leaves some out. The sample shows 150,000 to 180,000 clones, roughly 82% of them seen only once. The sequence came from a woman between 45 and 65 years old in good health and CMV-seropositive. Sequenced input: PBMCs. The rearrangement links TRBV9 to TRBJ1-1; D is unclear. DNA for the CDR3: TGTGCCAGCAGCGTGAGCGGGCTGAACACTGAAGCTTTCTTT. It is translated as CASSVSGLNTEAFF.